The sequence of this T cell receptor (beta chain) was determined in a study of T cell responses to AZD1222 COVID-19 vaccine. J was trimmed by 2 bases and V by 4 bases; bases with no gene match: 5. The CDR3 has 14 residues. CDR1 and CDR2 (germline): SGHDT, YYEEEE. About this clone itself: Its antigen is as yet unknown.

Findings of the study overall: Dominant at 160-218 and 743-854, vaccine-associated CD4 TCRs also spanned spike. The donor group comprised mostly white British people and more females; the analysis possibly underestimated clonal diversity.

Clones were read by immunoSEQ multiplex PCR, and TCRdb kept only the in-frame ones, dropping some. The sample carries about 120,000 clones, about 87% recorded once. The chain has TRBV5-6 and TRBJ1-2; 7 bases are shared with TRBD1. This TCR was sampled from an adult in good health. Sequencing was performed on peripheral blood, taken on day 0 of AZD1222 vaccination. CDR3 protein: CASSMQQGNYGYTF. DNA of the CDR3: TGTGCCAGCAGCATGCAACAGGGGAACTATGGCTACACCTTC.